The 18 T cell receptor beta chains in this list originate from one sample, sequenced in a study of T cells in localized non-small cell lung cancer. Sequencing was performed with immunoSEQ multiplex PCR; in TCRdb, only in-frame clones are kept and a portion is missing. The sample has about 2,900 clones; about 25% are singletons. The sample in question was lung tumor tissue, obtained before any cancer treatment. The source is a male donor aged 60 or over with stage III lung adenocarcinoma.

The J gene is TRBJ1-3, the V gene TRBV9; 7 bases are a match to TRBD1. The CDR3 consists of 13 residues. In germline, CDR1 is SGDLS, CDR2 YYNGEE. The CDR3: CATEGQPGNTIYF. The CDR3, as DNA: TGTGCTACCGAGGGACAGCCTGGAAACACCATATATTTT.

V is TRBV1 and J is TRBJ2-2; the table's TRBD1 call for D was not verified on the DNA. TRBV1 is a documented pseudogene. This CDR3 spans 17 amino acids. The CDR3 DNA is TGCGCCAGCAGCCACCTTGCAGGGGGCGCGGGGACCGGGGAGCTGTTTTTT. Translated: CASSHLAGGAGTGELFF.

The CDR3 DNA reads as TGTGCCAGCAGTTCCCAGAGGGTGACAGAGAATGGCTACACCTTC. This translates into CASSSQRVTENGYTF. The chain combines TRBV6-8 with TRBJ1-2; D possibly corresponds to TRBD1 (5 bases). The CDR3 length is 15 residues. V gave up 4 bases and J gave up 6 bases, with 18 bases separating them. CDR1 is MNHGY, CDR2 SAAAGT, per germline.

This clone is labeled large. The chain recombines TRBV6-8 with TRBJ2-7; D is possibly TRBD2 (6 bases). The CDR3 runs to 13 residues. Trimming took off 2 bases at V and 2 bases at J, with 7 bases between the two ends. The germline CDR1 and CDR2 sequences are MNHGY and SAAAGT. CDR3 sequence reads: CASSYPGAYEQYF. In nucleotides, the CDR3 is TGTGCCAGCAGTTACCCGGGGGCCTACGAGCAGTACTTC.

The rearrangement links TRBV19 to TRBJ1-4; possibly TRBD1 for D (5 bases). Germline CDR1 LNHDA, CDR2 SQIVND (reference sequence). Trimming took off 4 bases at V and 8 bases at J, with 14 bases between the two ends. The CDR3 spans 14 residues. The CDR3 loop is CASSTTVGREKLFF. CDR3 DNA: TGTGCCAGTAGTACGACAGTGGGGCGGGAAAAACTGTTTTTT. The variable domain in full, with the rest retrieved from reference TRBV19 and TRBJ1-4, is DGGITQSPKYLFRKEGQNVTLSCEQNLNHDAMYWYRQDPGQGLRLIYYSQIVNDFQKGDIAEGYSVSREKKESFPLTVTSAQKNPTAFYLCASSTTVGREKLFFGSGTQLSVL.

The chain joins TRBV5-1 to TRBJ1-1; 8 positions agree with TRBD1. V was clipped by 0 bases and J by 4 bases; unmatched bases: 2. The CDR3 is 14 residues long. CDR1 is SGHRS and CDR2 is YFSETQ in the germline V gene. CDR3 DNA: TGCGCCAGCAGCTTGGCCGACAGGGGCACTGAAGCTTTCTTT. Its protein product is CASSLADRGTEAFF.

The chain couples TRBV18 to TRBJ2-1, with D possibly matching TRBD2 (5 bases). V was shortened by 3 bases and J by 7 bases, with 7 bases between the two germline ends. This CDR3 has 12 residues. Germline V gene lookup returns CDR1 KGHSH and CDR2 LQKENI. The CDR3 coding sequence is TGTGCCAGCTCACCTTCGGGAAATGAGCAGTTCTTC. Translation: CASSPSGNEQFF.

The sample holds a few counts of this clone. This chain links TRBV28 with TRBJ2-5, with a weak D call TRBD2 (6 bases). Per germline, CDR1 MDHEN and CDR2 SYDVKM. V was clipped by 3 bases and J by 11 bases, with 13 bases between them. The CDR3 extends over 12 amino acids. CDR3 sequence: CASSFRPGLQYF. The CDR3 coding sequence is TGTGCCAGCAGTTTCCGACCGGGACTTCAGTACTTC.

By share, this clone ranks as medium-sized (0.01 to 0.1%). This chain joins TRBV28 and TRBJ2-1, with D tentatively TRBD1 (5 bases). Trimming removed 3 bases from V and 6 bases from J, with 15 bases in between. Germline V lookup: CDR1 MDHEN, CDR2 SYDVKM. The CDR3 sequence is 15 residues long. Here the CDR3 DNA reads TGTGCCAGCAGTTTGATCAGGGATTCTGGCAATGAGCAGTTCTTC. Translating it yields CASSLIRDSGNEQFF.

The rearrangement joins TRBV19 to TRBJ2-2; the D is unclear. Germline CDR1 is LNHDA and CDR2 is SQIVND (reference sequence). The length of the CDR3 is 14 residues. Trimming shortened V by 4 bases and J by 1 base, and 7 bases separated the two germline ends. This CDR3 is CASSTQVNTGELFF. The DNA for the CDR3 is TGTGCCAGTAGTACTCAGGTGAACACCGGGGAGCTGTTTTTT.

This clone was counted a few times. The CDR3, as DNA: TGTGCCAGCAGCGTAGCGAGAGAGGGACAGGTACCTGGGGCCAACGTCCTGACTTTC. Its translation is CASSVAREGQVPGANVLTF. The chain links TRBV9 to TRBJ2-6; 8 bases fit TRBD1. From germline, CDR1 is SGDLS and CDR2 YYNGEE. V was pared by 0 bases and J by 2 bases, with 10 bases of the junction left unmatched. This CDR3 comprises 19 residues.

This clone was detected once. The rearrangement joins TRBV18 to TRBJ1-5; D ambiguous. Germline V CDR1 and CDR2: KGHSH, LQKENI. This CDR3 is built from 12 residues. Trimming removed 6 bases from V and 7 bases from J, with 10 bases in between. The CDR3 DNA reads TGTGCCAGCTCTCCTAGAGGACAGCCCCAGCATTTT. This sequence encodes CASSPRGQPQHF.

The gene calls are TRBV11-3 and TRBJ1-1, with D tentatively TRBD1 (6 bases). V was shortened by 5 bases and J by 5 bases, with 18 bases between the two germline ends. CDR3 size: 15 residues. CDR1 and CDR2 (germline): SGHNT, YENEEA. The CDR3 here is CASSPRQATITEAFF. DNA for the CDR3: TGTGCCAGCAGCCCCAGACAGGCTACGATAACTGAAGCTTTCTTT. Based on the CDR3 plus reference TRBV11-3 and TRBJ1-1, the full variable domain is EAGVVQSPRYKIIEKKQPVAFWCNPISGHNTLYWYLQNLGQGPELLIRYENEEAVDDSQLPKDRFSAERLKGVDSTLKIQPAELGDSAVYLCASSPRQATITEAFFGQGTRLTVV.

This clone was counted between two and nine times. The rearrangement uses TRBV9 and TRBJ2-7; D is undetermined. The V end lost 0 bases, the J end lost 6 bases, and 13 bases lay between the germline ends. This CDR3 spans 14 amino acids. CDR1 and CDR2 (germline): SGDLS, YYNGEE. Here the CDR3 reads CASSVGVSAREQYF. In DNA form, the CDR3 reads TGTGCCAGCAGCGTAGGCGTCAGCGCGCGCGAGCAGTACTTC.

The genes are TRBV19 and TRBJ1-3, with 8 bases identical to TRBD1. The CDR3 is made up of 14 amino acids. CDR1 and CDR2 from the germline V gene are LNHDA and SQIVND (reference sequence). V lost 5 bases to trimming and J lost 7 bases; unmatched junction nucleotides: 7. The CDR3 DNA reads TGTGCCAGTAGTCGACAGGGGCAGTGGAACACCATATATTTT. This codes for CASSRQGQWNTIYF.

The chain has TRBV14 and TRBJ2-5; D gene uncertain. CDR1 SGHDN and CDR2 FVKESK come from the germline V gene. The V gene lost 4 bases and the J gene lost 1 base, with 10 bases spanning the gap. This CDR3 has 14 residues. The CDR3 region has the DNA TGTGCCAGCAGCCTCCGGCACCTCCAAGAGACCCAGTACTTC. Translation: CASSLRHLQETQYF.

The chain joins TRBV28 to TRBJ1-1, with TRBD1 identical over 10 bases. The V segment lost 4 bases and the J segment 3 bases; nucleotides outside the gene matches: 23. CDR3 size: 21 residues. CDR1 MDHEN and CDR2 SYDVKM come from the germline V gene. The CDR3 loop reads CASSWGTGDITKLFPDTEAFF. The CDR3 region has the DNA TGTGCCAGCAGTTGGGGGACAGGGGATATAACCAAACTCTTTCCTGACACTGAAGCTTTCTTT.

The chain has TRBV5-1 and TRBJ2-1, with a weak D call TRBD1 (5 bases). Per the germline V gene, CDR1 is SGHRS and CDR2 is YFSETQ. The CDR3 is 14 residues long. Deletions cut 7 bases from V and 0 bases from J, with 11 bases between. The CDR3 reads CASSSTVSYNEQFF. CDR3 nucleotides: TGCGCCAGCTCCTCGACAGTCTCCTACAATGAGCAGTTCTTC.